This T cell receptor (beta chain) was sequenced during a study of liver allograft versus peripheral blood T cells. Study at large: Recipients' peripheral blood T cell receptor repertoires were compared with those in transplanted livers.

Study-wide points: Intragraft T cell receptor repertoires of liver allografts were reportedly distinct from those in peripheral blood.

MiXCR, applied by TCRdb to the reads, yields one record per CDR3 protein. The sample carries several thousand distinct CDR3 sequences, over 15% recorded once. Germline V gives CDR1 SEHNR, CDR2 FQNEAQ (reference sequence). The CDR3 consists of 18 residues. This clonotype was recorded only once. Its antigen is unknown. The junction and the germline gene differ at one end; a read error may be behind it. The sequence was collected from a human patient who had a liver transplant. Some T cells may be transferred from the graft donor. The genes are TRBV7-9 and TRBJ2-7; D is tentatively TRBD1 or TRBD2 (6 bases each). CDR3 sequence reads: CASSLKGGRRNKSHDQYF. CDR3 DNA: TGTGCCAGCAGCTTAAAGGGGGGCAGGAGGAATAAGTCCCACGACCAGTACTTC.